The present TCR beta chain was sequenced within a study of regulatory T cells in long-lasting Graves disease. Regarding the study as a whole: Persistent disease showed a preference for TRBV28, TRBJ1-2 and TRBJ2-5.

Germline V gene data show CDR1 as SNHLY and CDR2 as FYNNEI. The length of the CDR3 is 13 residues. Losses at the gene ends were 5 bases for V and 4 bases for J; bases not matched to a gene: 4. The sample holds many counts of this clonotype. No antigen is known for it. The time point here: persistent/refractory GD, antithyroid drugs over 5 years with positive TRAb. The TCR library was made from RNA that had been extracted from PBMCs in TRIzol. Researchers made TCR beta libraries by using iRepertoire HTBI primers and running Arm-PCR on CDR3 regions. TCRdb ran MiXCR on the multiplex PCR reads and lists one entry per CDR3 protein. The profile shows 400,000 to 500,000 distinct CDR3 sequences, approximately 21% of them singletons.

The rearrangement links TRBV2 to TRBJ2-5; 7 bases are a match to TRBD2. The material was peripheral blood mononuclear cells (PBMCs), obtained when the disease was refractory, from a patient treated with antithyroid drugs. The clonotype was recovered from a female donor with Graves disease. CDR3 bases: TGTGCCAGCAGTTCGGGGGGAACAGAGACCCAGTACTTC. It is translated as CASSSGGTETQYF.